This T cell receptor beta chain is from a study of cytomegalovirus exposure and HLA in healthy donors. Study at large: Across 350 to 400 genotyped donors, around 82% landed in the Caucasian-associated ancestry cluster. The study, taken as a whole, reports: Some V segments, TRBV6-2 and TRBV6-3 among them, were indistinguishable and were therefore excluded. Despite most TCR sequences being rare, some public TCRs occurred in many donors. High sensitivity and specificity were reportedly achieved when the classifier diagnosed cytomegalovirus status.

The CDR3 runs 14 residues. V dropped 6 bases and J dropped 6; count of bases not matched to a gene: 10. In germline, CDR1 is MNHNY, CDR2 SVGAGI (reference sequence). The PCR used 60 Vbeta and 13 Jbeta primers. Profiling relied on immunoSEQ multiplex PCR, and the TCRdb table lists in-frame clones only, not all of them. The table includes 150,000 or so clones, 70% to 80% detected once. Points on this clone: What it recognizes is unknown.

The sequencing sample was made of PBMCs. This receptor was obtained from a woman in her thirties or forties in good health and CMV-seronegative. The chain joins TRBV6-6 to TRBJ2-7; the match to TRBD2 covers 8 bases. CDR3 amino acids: CASSAGTRNREQYF. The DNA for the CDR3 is TGTGCCAGCAGCGCCGGGACTAGGAACCGCGAGCAGTACTTC.